The clone carrying this T cell receptor (beta chain) was found a few times. Losses at the gene ends were 4 bases for V and 5 bases for J; bases not matched to a gene: 5. CDR1 SGHTA and CDR2 FQGTGA come from the germline V gene. The CDR3 is 16 residues long. A TCRbeta library incorporating unique molecular identifiers was prepared. TCRdb used MiXCR to reprocess the PCR reads, holding one entry per CDR3 protein. The sample carries around 680,000 distinct CDR3 sequences, about 15% recorded once. This sample was included in a study of T-cell reconstitution after alpha-beta-depleted transplantation in children.

The gene calls are TRBV7-3 and TRBJ2-1; 13 nucleotides line up with TRBD2. The sequencing used PBMCs from the stem cell graft donor, collected from the stem cell graft. This TCR came from a human donor who donated a stem cell graft to a child with acute myeloid leukemia. CDR3: CASSSSGTSGDNEQFF. The DNA for the CDR3 is TGTGCCAGCAGCTCTTCCGGGACTAGCGGGGACAATGAGCAGTTCTTC.